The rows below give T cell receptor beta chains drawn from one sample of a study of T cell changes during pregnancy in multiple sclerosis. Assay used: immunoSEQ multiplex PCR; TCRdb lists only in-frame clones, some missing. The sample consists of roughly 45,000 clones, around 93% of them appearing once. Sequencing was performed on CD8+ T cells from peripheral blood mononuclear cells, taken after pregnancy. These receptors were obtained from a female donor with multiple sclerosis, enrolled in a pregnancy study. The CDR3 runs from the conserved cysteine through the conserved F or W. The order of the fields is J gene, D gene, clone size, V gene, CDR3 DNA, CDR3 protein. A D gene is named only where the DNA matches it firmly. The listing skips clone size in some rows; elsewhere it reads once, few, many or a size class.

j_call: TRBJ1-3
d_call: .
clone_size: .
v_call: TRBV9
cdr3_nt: TGTGCCAGCAGCCCTACCACCTCGAGATCTGGAAACACCATATATTTT
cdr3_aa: CASSPTTSRSGNTIYF

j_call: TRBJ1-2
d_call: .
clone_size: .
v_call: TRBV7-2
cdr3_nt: TGTGCCAGCAGCCTAGGACTAACTTGGGACTATGGCTACACCTTC
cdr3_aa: CASSLGLTWDYGYTF

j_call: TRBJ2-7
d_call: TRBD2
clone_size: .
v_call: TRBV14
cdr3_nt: TGTGCCAGCAGCTCCTACGGGGGGGGGCTTGACGAGCAGTACTTC
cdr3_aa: CASSSYGGGLDEQYF

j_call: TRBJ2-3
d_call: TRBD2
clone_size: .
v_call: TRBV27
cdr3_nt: TGTGCCAGCAACCCCGCGGGAGGTGTAAATACGCAGTATTTT
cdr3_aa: CASNPAGGVNTQYF

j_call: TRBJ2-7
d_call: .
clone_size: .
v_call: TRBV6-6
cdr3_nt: TGTGCCAGCAGTCACCGACAGGTGTTCTACGAGCAGTACTTC
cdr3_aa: CASSHRQVFYEQYF

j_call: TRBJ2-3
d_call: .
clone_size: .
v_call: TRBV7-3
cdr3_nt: TGTGCCAGCAGCTTAGAGGGGGGGACTTACACAGATACGCAGTATTTT
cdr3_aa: CASSLEGGTYTDTQYF

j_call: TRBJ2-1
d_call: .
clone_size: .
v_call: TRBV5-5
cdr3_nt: TGTGCCAGCAGCTCTCGCGGGTTGAGCTCCTACAATGAGCAGTTCTTC
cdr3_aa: CASSSRGLSSYNEQFF

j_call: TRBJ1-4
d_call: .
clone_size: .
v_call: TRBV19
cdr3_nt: TGTGCCAGTAGTTACCACACCACAACTAATGAAAAACTGTTTTTT
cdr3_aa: CASSYHTTTNEKLFF

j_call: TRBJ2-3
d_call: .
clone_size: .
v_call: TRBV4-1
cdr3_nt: TGCGCCAGCAGCACCGGGACTCAGAGTACAGATACGCAGTATTTT
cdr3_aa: CASSTGTQSTDTQYF

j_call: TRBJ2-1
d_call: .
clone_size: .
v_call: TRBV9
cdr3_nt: TGTGCCAGCAGCGGGGCTAGCGATTCCTACAATGAGCAGTTCTTC
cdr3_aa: CASSGASDSYNEQFF

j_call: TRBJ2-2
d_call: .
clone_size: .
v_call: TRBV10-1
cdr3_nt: TGCGCCAGCAGTATCGGACAACCCGGGGAGCTGTTTTTT
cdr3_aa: CASSIGQPGELFF

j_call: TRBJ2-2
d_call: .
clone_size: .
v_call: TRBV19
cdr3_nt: TGTGCCAGTAGTATAGTGGGGACACCCGGTACCGGGGAGCTGTTTTTT
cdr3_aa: CASSIVGTPGTGELFF

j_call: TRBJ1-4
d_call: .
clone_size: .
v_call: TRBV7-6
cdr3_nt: TGTGCCAGCAGCTTCAGGGTGGGGGGTCCTAATGAAAAACTGTTTTTT
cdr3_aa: CASSFRVGGPNEKLFF

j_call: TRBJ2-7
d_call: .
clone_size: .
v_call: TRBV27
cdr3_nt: TGTGCCAGCAGTTTTCAGGGGTCCGAGCAGTACTTC
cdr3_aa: CASSFQGSEQYF

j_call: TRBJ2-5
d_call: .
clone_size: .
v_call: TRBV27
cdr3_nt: TGTGCCAGCAGTCTCCAGCCAGGGGAGACCCAGTACTTC
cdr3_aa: CASSLQPGETQYF

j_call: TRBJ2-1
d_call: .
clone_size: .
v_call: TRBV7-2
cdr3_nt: TGTGCCAGCACCATTGCGGGGGAGCAGTTCTTC
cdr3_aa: CASTIAGEQFF

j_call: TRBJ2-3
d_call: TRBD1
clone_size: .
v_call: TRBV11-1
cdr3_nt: TGTGCCAGCAGTCTCACAGGGGGCTTGCCAGATACGCAGTATTTT
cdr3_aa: CASSLTGGLPDTQYF

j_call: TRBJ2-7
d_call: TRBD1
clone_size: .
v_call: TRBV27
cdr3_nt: TGTGCCAGCAGACCATTCACAGGGGCCTACGAGCAGTACTTC
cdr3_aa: CASRPFTGAYEQYF

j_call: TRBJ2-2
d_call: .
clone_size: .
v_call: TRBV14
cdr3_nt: TGTGCCAGCAGCCAAGGGGTCATCTCGTTGTCAGACTCGAACACCGGGGAGCTGTTTTTT
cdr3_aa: CASSQGVISLSDSNTGELFF

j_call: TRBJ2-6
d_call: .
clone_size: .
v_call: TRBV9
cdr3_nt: TGTGCCAGCAGCGTAGACAGACACTCTGGGGCCAACGTCCTGACTTTC
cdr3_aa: CASSVDRHSGANVLTF

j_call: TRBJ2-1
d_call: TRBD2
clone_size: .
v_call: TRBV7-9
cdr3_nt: TGTGCCAGCAGCTCGTTAGCGGGATACAATGAGCAGTTCTTC
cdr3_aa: CASSSLAGYNEQFF

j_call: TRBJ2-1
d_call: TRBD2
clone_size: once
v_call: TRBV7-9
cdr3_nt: TGTGCCAGCAGCTTAGCAGGGATTAGCGGGAGAGGGTACAATGAGCAGTTCTTC
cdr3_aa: CASSLAGISGRGYNEQFF

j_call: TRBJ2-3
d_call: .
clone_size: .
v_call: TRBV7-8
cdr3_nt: TGTGCCAGCAGCTTAGGGGCCAGGGATACGCAGTATTTT
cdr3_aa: CASSLGARDTQYF

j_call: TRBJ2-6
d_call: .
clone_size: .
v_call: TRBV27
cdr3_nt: TGTGCCAGCAGTGGAGTATCGTCTGGGGCCAACGTCCTGACTTTC
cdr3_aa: CASSGVSSGANVLTF